These 2 T cell receptor beta chains share one sample of origin, sequenced in a study of blood T cell repertoires in COVID-19. Libraries were prepared by immunoSEQ multiplex PCR; TCRdb keeps only in-frame clonotypes and omits some of them. The sample lists 93,000 or so clones; 70% to 90% were seen once. The sample was peripheral blood. Every receptor here comes from a man aged 45-60 years in a cohort sampled during active COVID-19.

This clone has a single count. The V and J genes are TRBV10-1 and TRBJ2-1; TRBD2 agrees at 10 bases. The ends lost 2 bases at V and 9 bases at J; junction bases unmatched: 16. The germline gives CDR1 WNHNN, CDR2 SYGVQD (reference sequence). The CDR3 length is 18 residues. For the CDR3, the DNA is TGCGCCAGCAGTGAGAGGGGGACTAGCGCGGGATCTCGGGGTGAGCAGTTCTTC. Residues: CASSERGTSAGSRGEQFF.

The J gene is TRBJ2-5, the V gene TRBV18, with 8 bases matching TRBD2. CDR1 is KGHSH, CDR2 LQKENI, per germline. CDR3 length: 13 residues. J lost 4 bases, V lost 4 bases, and 2 bases had no gene match. Here the CDR3 DNA reads TGTGCCAGCTCACGAACTAGCGGAGAGACCCAGTACTTC. Its protein is CASSRTSGETQYF.